This is a list of T cell receptor beta chains from one sample in a study of T cells in Graves' hyperthyroidism and ophthalmopathy. TCRdb fed the multiplex PCR reads into MiXCR, producing one record per CDR3 protein. The sample lists 400,000 to 550,000 distinct CDR3 sequences; under 15% were seen once. Sequenced input: blood. These receptor sequences come from a woman between 18 and 30 years old with Graves' hyperthyroidism. The CDR3 runs from the conserved cysteine through the conserved F or W. A D gene is named only where the DNA matches it firmly. The listing skips clone size in some rows; elsewhere it reads once, few, many or a size class.

d_call: NA; j_call: TRBJ2-5; v_call: TRBV6-1; clone_size: many; cdr3_aa: CASSYSSRETQYF; cdr3_nt: TGTGCCAGCAGTTACAGCTCCCGTGAGACCCAGTACTTC
d_call: NA; j_call: TRBJ2-3; v_call: TRBV6-2/TRBV6-3; clone_size: few; cdr3_aa: CASDSTDTQYF; cdr3_nt: TGTGCCAGCGATAGCACAGATACGCAGTATTTT
d_call: NA; j_call: TRBJ1-5; v_call: TRBV2; clone_size: many; cdr3_aa: CASSEGHDMEPQHF; cdr3_nt: TGTGCCAGCAGTGAAGGACATGATATGGAGCCCCAGCATTTT
d_call: NA; j_call: TRBJ2-3; v_call: TRBV3-2; clone_size: few; cdr3_aa: CASSQWPDPQTGGPSMFTDTQYF; cdr3_nt: TGTGCCAGCAGCCAATGGCCGGACCCCCAAACAGGGGGCCCTTCCATGTTCACAGATACGCAGTATTTT
d_call: TRBD2; j_call: TRBJ2-3; v_call: TRBV19; clone_size: NA; cdr3_aa: CASSIVSSGRAFDTQYF; cdr3_nt: TGTGCCAGTAGTATTGTCTCTAGCGGGAGGGCCTTTGATACGCAGTATTTT
d_call: NA; j_call: TRBJ1-2; v_call: TRBV12-3/TRBV12-4; clone_size: many; cdr3_aa: CASSPPRAGLWGYTF; cdr3_nt: TGTGCCAGCAGTCCTCCTCGTGCGGGATTGTGGGGCTACACCTTC
d_call: TRBD2; j_call: TRBJ2-1; v_call: TRBV11-1; clone_size: many; cdr3_aa: CASRKYGTSGFYNEQFF; cdr3_nt: TGTGCCAGCAGAAAGTACGGGACTAGCGGATTCTACAATGAGCAGTTCTTC
d_call: NA; j_call: TRBJ1-2; v_call: TRBV27; clone_size: NA; cdr3_aa: CASSPRGRGYTF; cdr3_nt: TGTGCCAGCAGTCCCCGAGGGCGTGGCTACACCTTC
d_call: NA; j_call: TRBJ1-6; v_call: TRBV2; clone_size: many; cdr3_aa: CASIPGDAGSPLHF; cdr3_nt: TGTGCCAGCATTCCGGGGGATGCGGGATCACCCCTCCACTTT
d_call: NA; j_call: TRBJ2-3; v_call: TRBV20-1; clone_size: NA; cdr3_aa: CSAGLAGSTDTQYF; cdr3_nt: TGCAGTGCTGGACTGGCGGGCAGCACAGATACGCAGTATTTT
d_call: NA; j_call: TRBJ2-1; v_call: TRBV20-1; clone_size: many; cdr3_aa: CSSRDSANEQFF; cdr3_nt: TGCAGTTCCCGGGACTCGGCCAATGAGCAGTTCTTC
d_call: NA; j_call: TRBJ1-1; v_call: TRBV19; clone_size: NA; cdr3_aa: CASSIRGTTNTEAFF; cdr3_nt: TGTGCCAGTAGTATTAGGGGGACAACGAACACTGAAGCTTTCTTT
d_call: NA; j_call: TRBJ2-6; v_call: TRBV4-1; clone_size: few; cdr3_aa: CASSQVLNRFSGANVLTF; cdr3_nt: TGCGCCAGCAGCCAAGTTCTTAACAGGTTCTCTGGGGCCAACGTCCTGACTTTC
d_call: NA; j_call: TRBJ2-2; v_call: TRBV6-8; clone_size: many; cdr3_aa: CASSVNLNGELFF; cdr3_nt: TGTGCCAGCAGTGTAAACCTTAACGGGGAGCTGTTTTTT
d_call: TRBD1; j_call: TRBJ2-1; v_call: TRBV9; clone_size: NA; cdr3_aa: CASSARLGTGAYNEQFF; cdr3_nt: TGTGCCAGCAGCGCCCGCCTCGGGACAGGGGCCTACAATGAGCAGTTCTTC
d_call: TRBD2; j_call: TRBJ2-7; v_call: TRBV11-2; clone_size: many; cdr3_aa: CASSIKTGTSATYEQYF; cdr3_nt: TGTGCCAGCAGCATAAAAACCGGGACTAGCGCAACCTACGAGCAGTACTTC
d_call: TRBD2; j_call: TRBJ2-5; v_call: TRBV6-1; clone_size: many; cdr3_aa: CASSDGAGAQETQYF; cdr3_nt: TGTGCCAGCAGTGATGGAGCGGGAGCCCAAGAGACCCAGTACTTC
d_call: TRBD2; j_call: TRBJ2-1; v_call: TRBV24-1; clone_size: many; cdr3_aa: CATSDWTSGRNEQFF; cdr3_nt: TGTGCCACCAGTGATTGGACTAGCGGCCGCAATGAGCAGTTCTTC
d_call: NA; j_call: TRBJ1-5; v_call: TRBV10-3; clone_size: few; cdr3_aa: CAISVNRDQPQHF; cdr3_nt: TGTGCCATCAGTGTAAACAGGGATCAGCCCCAGCATTTT
d_call: NA; j_call: TRBJ1-6; v_call: TRBV7-2; clone_size: many; cdr3_aa: CASSPASFNQHSPLHF; cdr3_nt: TGTGCCAGCAGCCCCGCGTCTTTCAATCAGCACTCACCCCTCCACTTT
d_call: NA; j_call: TRBJ2-1; v_call: TRBV20-1; clone_size: few; cdr3_aa: CSANGRGNNEQFF; cdr3_nt: TGCAGTGCGAATGGTAGAGGGAACAATGAGCAGTTCTTC
d_call: NA; j_call: TRBJ2-3; v_call: TRBV3-1; clone_size: NA; cdr3_aa: CASSQGQGSDTQYF; cdr3_nt: TGTGCCAGCAGCCAAGGGCAGGGGTCAGATACGCAGTATTTT
d_call: TRBD1; j_call: TRBJ1-3; v_call: TRBV6-1; clone_size: many; cdr3_aa: CASKATGDTGNTIYF; cdr3_nt: TGTGCCAGCAAAGCTACAGGGGATACTGGAAACACCATATATTTT
d_call: NA; j_call: TRBJ1-5; v_call: TRBV6-2/TRBV6-3; clone_size: many; cdr3_aa: CASSPLIINQPQHF; cdr3_nt: TGTGCCAGCAGTCCTCTTATAATCAATCAGCCCCAGCATTTT
d_call: TRBD2; j_call: TRBJ2-7; v_call: TRBV25-1; clone_size: NA; cdr3_aa: CASSRALAGGEQYF; cdr3_nt: TGTGCCAGCTCCCGGGCACTAGCGGGAGGCGAGCAGTACTTC
d_call: NA; j_call: TRBJ2-1; v_call: TRBV12-3/TRBV12-4; clone_size: many; cdr3_aa: CASSFVTEQFF; cdr3_nt: TGTGCCAGCAGTTTTGTCACCGAGCAGTTCTTC
d_call: NA; j_call: TRBJ2-2; v_call: TRBV20-1; clone_size: many; cdr3_aa: CSASTRHGRANTGELFF; cdr3_nt: TGCAGTGCTAGCACCCGCCACGGGCGGGCGAACACCGGGGAGCTGTTTTTT
d_call: TRBD2; j_call: TRBJ2-1; v_call: TRBV3-1; clone_size: many; cdr3_aa: CASSQARLAGGYNEQFF; cdr3_nt: TGTGCCAGCAGCCAAGCCCGACTAGCGGGAGGGTACAATGAGCAGTTCTTC
d_call: NA; j_call: TRBJ2-3; v_call: TRBV5-6; clone_size: few; cdr3_aa: CASSSARQKKYTQYF; cdr3_nt: TGTGCCAGCAGCTCCGCCCGGCAAAAGAAATATACGCAGTATTTT
d_call: NA; j_call: TRBJ2-2; v_call: TRBV7-9; clone_size: few; cdr3_aa: CASSLEGEERTGELFF; cdr3_nt: TGTGCCAGCAGCTTAGAAGGGGAGGAAAGGACCGGGGAGCTGTTTTTT
d_call: NA; j_call: TRBJ1-2; v_call: TRBV9; clone_size: NA; cdr3_aa: CASSVVETGGGYTF; cdr3_nt: TGTGCCAGCAGCGTAGTTGAAACAGGTGGGGGCTACACCTTC
d_call: NA; j_call: TRBJ1-6; v_call: TRBV9; clone_size: many; cdr3_aa: CASSSSPNSPLHF; cdr3_nt: TGTGCCAGCAGCTCTTCTCCCAATTCACCCCTCCACTTT
d_call: TRBD1; j_call: TRBJ1-1; v_call: TRBV5-5; clone_size: few; cdr3_aa: CASNYPDRVTEAFF; cdr3_nt: TGTGCCAGCAACTACCCGGACAGGGTCACTGAAGCTTTCTTT
d_call: TRBD1; j_call: TRBJ2-3; v_call: TRBV27; clone_size: many; cdr3_aa: CASSLQGASADTQYF; cdr3_nt: TGTGCCAGCAGTCTCCAGGGGGCGTCTGCAGATACGCAGTATTTT
d_call: NA; j_call: TRBJ2-3; v_call: TRBV12-3/TRBV12-4; clone_size: many; cdr3_aa: CASTTTGTADTQYF; cdr3_nt: TGTGCCAGCACCACGACCGGAACCGCAGATACGCAGTATTTT
d_call: NA; j_call: TRBJ1-2; v_call: TRBV27; clone_size: many; cdr3_aa: CASSLSLGYRYTF; cdr3_nt: TGTGCCAGCAGTTTATCGCTCGGGTACCGCTACACCTTC
d_call: NA; j_call: TRBJ1-1; v_call: TRBV19; clone_size: NA; cdr3_aa: CASSIWTFTEAFF; cdr3_nt: TGTGCCAGTAGTATCTGGACATTCACTGAAGCTTTCTTT
d_call: NA; j_call: TRBJ1-1; v_call: TRBV12-3/TRBV12-4; clone_size: many; cdr3_aa: CASILVGGAFF; cdr3_nt: TGTGCCAGCATCTTAGTCGGAGGAGCTTTCTTT
d_call: TRBD2; j_call: TRBJ2-5; v_call: TRBV12-3/TRBV12-4; clone_size: many; cdr3_aa: CASRIAGGRETQYF; cdr3_nt: TGTGCCAGCAGAATAGCGGGAGGAAGAGAGACCCAGTACTTC
d_call: NA; j_call: TRBJ1-1; v_call: TRBV11-2; clone_size: many; cdr3_aa: CASSLGSPNTEAFF; cdr3_nt: TGTGCCAGCAGCTTAGGCTCCCCGAACACTGAAGCTTTCTTT
d_call: TRBD1; j_call: TRBJ2-5; v_call: TRBV10-3; clone_size: many; cdr3_aa: CAISETTGTGSQETQYF; cdr3_nt: TGTGCCATCAGTGAAACGACCGGGACAGGTTCCCAAGAGACCCAGTACTTC
d_call: NA; j_call: TRBJ1-6; v_call: TRBV20-1; clone_size: many; cdr3_aa: CSARALHSGPNSPLHF; cdr3_nt: TGCAGTGCTAGAGCGCTTCACAGCGGTCCAAATTCACCCCTCCACTTT
d_call: TRBD2; j_call: TRBJ2-7; v_call: TRBV14; clone_size: NA; cdr3_aa: CASSQDRPSGTYGQYF; cdr3_nt: TGTGCCAGCAGCCAAGATCGGCCTAGCGGGACATACGGGCAGTACTTC